Presented here are 18 T cell receptor beta chains from one specimen sequenced in a study of post-analysis software for immune sequencing data. Overall study results and limits: Included in a set of several TRBV segments more frequent in patients than controls were TRBV5-6, TRBV5-1 and TRBV20-1.

No antigen is known for these receptors. The authors incorporated unique molecular identifiers into the TCR beta cDNA libraries. TCRdb used MiXCR to reprocess the PCR reads, holding one entry per CDR3 protein. The table records some 890,000 distinct CDR3 sequences, 53% of them present only once. The sample was blood. Every receptor here comes from a girl aged 10-17 years with multiple sclerosis.

A few counts support this clonotype. The rearrangement uses TRBV18 and TRBJ2-3, with 7 bases fitting TRBD2. This CDR3 comprises 18 residues. CDR1 and CDR2 from the germline V gene are KGHSH and LQKENI. Trimming took 3 bases from V and 6 from J; bases not matched to a gene: 18. CDR3 sequence reads: CASSPAGLVWVVPDTQYF. CDR3 in DNA: TGTGCCAGCTCACCCGCCGGACTAGTTTGGGTGGTTCCTGATACGCAGTATTTT.

A few counts support this clonotype. V gene TRBV20-1 combines with J gene TRBJ1-1; no reliable D call. Germline V lookup: CDR1 DFQATT, CDR2 SNEGSKA (reference sequence). V was clipped by 4 bases and J by 7 bases, with 13 bases between them. CDR3 size: 12 residues. The CDR3 spells CSATSYGDEAFF. The CDR3 bases are TGCAGTGCTACGTCTTATGGGGATGAAGCTTTCTTT.

This clonotype was observed a few times. The rearrangement uses TRBV7-3 and TRBJ2-5; possibly TRBD1 for D (5 bases). The length of the CDR3 is 14 residues. Germline V CDR1 and CDR2: SGHTA, FQGTGA. V dropped 5 bases and J dropped 0 bases, with 10 bases sitting between them. The CDR3 DNA sequence: TGTGCCAGCAGCCTGGACATTTACCAAGAGACCCAGTACTTC. As protein: CASSLDIYQETQYF.

In its sample, this clonotype was seen a few times. V gene TRBV2 combines with J gene TRBJ2-1, with unresolved D. The CDR3 sequence is 10 residues long. The V gene lost 7 bases and the J gene lost 5 bases, with 3 bases spanning the gap. Germline CDR1 and CDR2: SNHLY and FYNNEI. The CDR3 here is CASMNNEQFF. CDR3 coding DNA: TGTGCCAGCATGAACAATGAGCAGTTCTTC.

The DNA of the CDR3 is TGCAGTGCTAGAGGGGGTCCGGCCTACGAGCAGTACTTC. Protein product: CSARGGPAYEQYF. The chain has TRBV20-1 and TRBJ2-7; D gene unclear. The V gene lost 1 base and the J gene lost 2 bases, with 9 bases spanning the gap. Looked up from germline, CDR1 is DFQATT and CDR2 is SNEGSKA (reference sequence). The CDR3 is made up of 13 amino acids.

The rearrangement joins TRBV2 to TRBJ1-2, with 9 bases matching TRBD1. The CDR3 runs to 15 residues. V lost 6 bases and J lost 0; bases outside the gene matches: 5. Per the germline V gene, CDR1 is SNHLY and CDR2 is FYNNEI. Written as DNA, the CDR3 is TGTGCCAGCAGCTTACAGGGGGCGACTAACTATGGCTACACCTTC. It is translated as CASSLQGATNYGYTF.

This chain connects TRBV3-1 to TRBJ2-3; 7 nucleotides match TRBD1. The CDR3 is 14 residues long. Germline CDR1 reads LGHDT; CDR2 reads YNNKEL (reference sequence). With V trimmed by 2 bases and J by 7 bases, 6 bases remained unmatched. In nucleotides, the CDR3 is TGTGCCAGCAGCCAATCCAGACAGGGAAATACGCAGTATTTT. Translated, it gives CASSQSRQGNTQYF.

This chain joins TRBV5-1 and TRBJ2-5; 7 bases are a match to TRBD2. Unmatched junction bases numbered 6, after V lost 3 bases and J lost 1 base. Per germline, CDR1 SGHRS and CDR2 YFSETQ. The CDR3 runs 15 residues. The CDR3 coding sequence is TGCGCCAGCAGCTCGGGCGGGAGTACCCAAGAGACCCAGTACTTC. It yields the protein CASSSGGSTQETQYF.

The chain couples TRBV20-1 to TRBJ2-5; possibly TRBD2 for D (6 bases). Germline V gene lookup returns CDR1 DFQATT and CDR2 SNEGSKA (reference sequence). The CDR3 has 15 residues. V was cut by 3 bases and J by 2 bases, with 16 bases left in between. CDR3 loop: CSARRMTGLQETQYF. CDR3 coding DNA: TGCAGTGCTAGGAGGATGACCGGACTACAAGAGACCCAGTACTTC.

This chain uses TRBV7-9 with TRBJ1-2, with D possibly matching TRBD1 (5 bases). Deletions cut 5 bases from V and 3 bases from J, with 16 bases between. The CDR3 spans 15 residues. Germline V gene sequence: CDR1 SEHNR, CDR2 FQNEAQ (reference sequence). The CDR3 nucleotides are TGTGCCAGCAGCCCAACACACGGACATCACTATGGCTACACCTTC. Translation: CASSPTHGHHYGYTF.

This clonotype has more than one count but fewer than ten. The chain couples TRBV5-5 to TRBJ2-7; D ambiguous. Germline V gives CDR1 SGHKS, CDR2 YYEKEE (reference sequence). This CDR3 is built from 13 residues. Trimming shortened V by 0 bases and J by 1 base, and 5 bases separated the two germline ends. The DNA of the CDR3 is TGTGCCAGCAGCTTGGAGATTTCCTACGAGCAGTACTTC. This gives the protein CASSLEISYEQYF.

This clonotype has at least ten counts. A junction boundary mismatches the germline segment, possibly from a read error. The genes are TRBV5-1 and TRBJ2-1; tentative D call: TRBD2 (6 bases). This CDR3 spans 13 amino acids. Per germline, CDR1 SGHRS and CDR2 YFSETQ. Written as DNA, the CDR3 is TGTGCCAGCAGTTTGGGACTCTACAATGAGCAGTTCTTC. Its translation: CASSLGLYNEQFF.

This clonotype was picked up a small number of times. This chain links TRBV7-6 with TRBJ2-1; a weak D match, TRBD2 (5 bases). This CDR3 contains 13 residues. Trimming cost V 1 base and J 7 bases, with 8 bases left between them. The germline V gene encodes CDR1 SGHVS and CDR2 FNYEAQ. CDR3 coding DNA: TGTGCCAGCAGCTTAGGTTGGGAGAATGAGCAGTTCTTC. It encodes CASSLGWENEQFF.

The rearrangement links TRBV20-1 to TRBJ1-5; possible D gene TRBD1, 6 bases. CDR3 length equals 14 residues. From germline, CDR1 is DFQATT and CDR2 SNEGSKA (reference sequence). V shed 6 bases and J shed 5 bases, with 17 bases lying between them. In nucleotides, the CDR3 is TGCAGTGCCCTCTTTCAGGGGAAGGATCAGCCCCAGCATTTT. Encoded protein: CSALFQGKDQPQHF.

This rearrangement joins TRBV7-2 to TRBJ2-5; TRBD1 or TRBD2 may be the D gene (5 bases each). The V gene lost 11 bases and the J gene lost 9 bases, with 28 bases spanning the gap. The germline V gene has CDR1 SGHTA and CDR2 FQGNSA. The CDR3 sequence is 15 residues long. The CDR3 reads CAASGGTRHEGPQYF. The CDR3 region has the DNA TGTGCCGCCTCTGGGGGAACTAGACATGAGGGGCCCCAGTACTTC.

This clonotype showed up just a few times. V is TRBV18 and J is TRBJ2-4; no definite D call. The J call may be wrong; the DNA end is better matched by TRBJ2-7. This CDR3 comprises 11 residues. Germline CDR1 is KGHSH and CDR2 is LQKENI. The CDR3 DNA sequence: TGTGCCAGCTCACCATCCGGCGAGCAGTACTTC. Translating it yields CASSPSGEQYF.

This clonotype was counted a single time. The J gene is TRBJ2-3, the V gene TRBV2; 9 bases are a match to TRBD1. The junction had 9 bases not matched to a gene; V was cut back by 5 bases and J by 6 bases. Germline lookup yields CDR1 SNHLY and CDR2 FYNNEI. This CDR3 has 15 amino acids. The CDR3 loop is CASSFRDRVDDTQYF. In DNA, the CDR3 is TGTGCCAGCAGTTTCCGGGACAGGGTCGACGATACGCAGTATTTT.

CDR3 sequence reads: CAISEGQSGGYTF. In DNA, the CDR3 is TGTGCCATCAGTGAGGGACAGTCGGGTGGCTACACCTTC. The chain combines TRBV10-3 with TRBJ1-2, with D maybe TRBD1 (6 bases). V was shortened by 2 bases and J by 7 bases, with 11 bases between the two germline ends. Per germline, CDR1 ENHRY and CDR2 SYGVKD. This CDR3 contains 13 residues.